The 14 T cell receptor beta chains given below trace back to one sample, sequenced in a study of OX40 agonist ivuxolimab in advanced cancers. Sequencing was performed with immunoSEQ multiplex PCR; in TCRdb, only in-frame clones are kept and a portion is missing. Among approximately 61,000 clones listed, around nine tenths were seen once. Sequences were derived from CD4+ or CD8+ T cells sorted from blood, sampled in a trial of the OX40 agonist ivuxolimab. Receptor source: an adult with an advanced solid tumor such as melanoma, head and neck, liver or kidney cancer.

This chain links TRBV10-3 with TRBJ1-1, with D tentatively TRBD1 (5 bases). Germline assignment: CDR1 ENHRY and CDR2 SYGVKD. This CDR3 is built from 13 residues. Trimming took off 7 bases at V and 5 bases at J, with 14 bases between the two ends. The CDR3: CAINGKGNTEAFF. CDR3 sequence (DNA): TGTGCCATCAATGGAAAGGGGAATACTGAAGCTTTCTTT.

V and J are TRBV29-1 and TRBJ2-1; D gene ambiguous. Trimming shortened V by 3 bases and J by 2 bases, and 8 bases separated the two germline ends. Germline lookup yields CDR1 SQVTM and CDR2 ANQGSEA. The CDR3 is 13 amino acids. The DNA for the CDR3 is TGCAGCGTTGAGGGAAACACCTACAATGAGCAGTTCTTC. This codes for CSVEGNTYNEQFF.

The chain carries TRBV30 and TRBJ2-5; possibly TRBD1 for D (6 bases). Germline V gene lookup returns CDR1 GTSNPN and CDR2 SVGIG (reference sequence). This CDR3 region has 13 residues. Trimming removed 0 bases at V and 4 bases at J, with 9 bases between. The CDR3 loop reads CAWSVGGGETQYF. DNA for the CDR3: TGTGCCTGGAGTGTTGGGGGCGGAGAGACCCAGTACTTC. Full variable domain (outside the CDR3, taken from reference TRBV30 and TRBJ2-5): SQTIHQWPATLVQPVGSPLSLECTVEGTSNPNLYWYRQAAGRGLQLLFYSVGIGQISSEVPQNLSASRPQDRQFILSSKKLLLSDSGFYLCAWSVGGGETQYFGPGTRLLVL.

J is TRBJ2-7 and V is TRBV7-9; 8 positions match TRBD2. The CDR3 spans 15 residues. With 5 bases clipped from V and 0 bases from J, the junction kept 6 bases outside the gene matches. Germline lookup yields CDR1 SEHNR and CDR2 FQNEAQ (reference sequence). As DNA, the CDR3 is TGTGCCAGCAGCCGACTAGCGTATAGCTCCTACGAGCAGTACTTC. Translation gives CASSRLAYSSYEQYF.

This chain links TRBV19 with TRBJ2-1; D is unresolved. The CDR3 length is 17 residues. Germline V gives CDR1 LNHDA, CDR2 SQIVND (reference sequence). V gave up 2 bases and J gave up 0 bases, with 14 bases separating them. Written as DNA, the CDR3 is TGTGCCAGTAGTATAATAAGCACTATGAGCTCCTACAATGAGCAGTTCTTC. Protein: CASSIISTMSSYNEQFF.

V is TRBV4-3 and J is TRBJ1-5; D is uncertain. Germline loops: CDR1 LGHNA, CDR2 YSLEER. Trimming removed 0 bases from V and 3 bases from J, with 9 bases in between. The CDR3 extends over 15 amino acids. The CDR3 reads CASSQDRSNNQPQHF. CDR3 sequence (DNA): TGCGCCAGCAGCCAAGACAGATCCAACAATCAGCCCCAGCATTTT.

This clone has just a few counts. CDR3 residues: CASSIDAGGQHNAGQGNTGELFF. The DNA of the CDR3 is TGTGCCAGTAGTATAGATGCCGGCGGGCAACACAACGCGGGACAGGGGAACACCGGGGAGCTGTTTTTT. The gene calls are TRBV19 and TRBJ2-2; the match to TRBD1 covers 9 bases. CDR3 length: 23 residues. CDR1 LNHDA and CDR2 SQIVND come from the germline V gene (reference sequence). The V and J ends lost 0 bases and 1 base, in that order; junction bases with no gene match: 21.

To note about this clone: Other DNA sequences in this sample translate to the same CDR3. The chain has TRBV6-6 and TRBJ2-7; no definite D call. Germline CDR1 and CDR2: MNHNY and SVGAGI (reference sequence). This CDR3 comprises 14 residues. The V and J ends lost 1 base and 2 bases respectively, with 9 bases between them. CDR3 DNA sequence: TGTGCCAGCAGTTACTTCGGGCAGGCCTACGAGCAGTACTTC. The encoded protein is CASSYFGQAYEQYF.

This chain joins TRBV4-3 and TRBJ2-1, with 9 bases that match TRBD2. V was pared by 1 base and J by 6 bases, with 7 bases of the junction left unmatched. In germline, CDR1 is LGHNA, CDR2 YSLEER. The CDR3 has 16 residues. CDR3 nucleotide sequence: TGCGCCAGCAGCCAAGGGGCGGGAGGGCCGGGCAATGAGCAGTTCTTC. This gives the protein CASSQGAGGPGNEQFF.

This clone turned up a few times. The CDR3 coding sequence is TGTGCCAGCAGTCCCCGGGGTGAAGAGCAGTACTTC. This encodes CASSPRGEEQYF. The chain uses TRBV27 and TRBJ2-7, with D maybe TRBD2 (5 bases). V lost 5 bases and J 7 bases, leaving 12 bases between the germline ends. This CDR3 is built from 12 residues. Germline V CDR1 and CDR2: MNHEY, SMNVEV (reference sequence).

V and J are TRBV5-6 and TRBJ1-5; D perhaps matches TRBD1 (6 bases). Trimming took off 0 bases at V and 2 bases at J, with 9 bases between the two ends. Germline V gene lookup returns CDR1 SGHDT and CDR2 YYEEEE. CDR3 length: 15 residues. The CDR3 is CASSLASGGNQPQHF. The CDR3 DNA reads as TGTGCCAGCAGCTTGGCCTCAGGGGGCAATCAGCCCCAGCATTTT.

The table lists this clone with a count of one. The chain is built from TRBV6-5 and TRBJ2-7; D is unclear. V lost 2 bases and J 2 bases, leaving 13 bases between the germline ends. CDR3 length equals 15 residues. Germline loops: CDR1 MNHEY, CDR2 SVGAGI. CDR3: CASSYPAAHTYEQYF. The CDR3 DNA reads TGTGCCAGCAGTTACCCGGCCGCACATACCTACGAGCAGTACTTC.

This clone was recorded once. V gene TRBV1 combines with J gene TRBJ2-2; TRBD2 reflects the table's D call only, with no check against the DNA. TRBV1 is a pseudogene locus. The CDR3 contains 13 residues. The CDR3 nucleotides are TGCACCAGTAGACCGGGACTAACCGGGGAGCTGTTTTTT. Translated, it gives CTSRPGLTGELFF.

The genes are TRBV7-8 and TRBJ2-3; D possibly corresponds to TRBD1 (5 bases). The CDR3 is 20 residues long. Per the germline V gene, CDR1 is SGHVS and CDR2 is FQNEAQ. V shed 1 base and J shed 3 bases, with 26 bases lying between them. The DNA of the CDR3 is TGTGCCAGCAGCTTAGTAACAGGTCCGGGCGACCCAAGGCGGACAGATACGCAGTATTTT. Translating gives CASSLVTGPGDPRRTDTQYF. Supplemented by reference TRBV7-8 and TRBJ2-3, the full variable domain reads GAGVSQSPRYKVAKRGQDVALRCDPISGHVSLFWYQQALGQGPEFLTYFQNEAQLDKSGLPSDRFFAERPEGSVSTLKIQRTQQEDSAVYLCASSLVTGPGDPRRTDTQYFGPGTRLTVL.